This is a list of T cell receptor beta chains from one sample in a study of regulatory T cells in long-lasting Graves disease. In TCRdb, the multiplex PCR reads were re-called with MiXCR into one record per CDR3 protein. This repertoire shows about 430,000 distinct CDR3 sequences, around 16% found once; its top ten account for approximately 7.6%. These data were also reused for a study on T cells in Graves' hyperthyroidism and ophthalmopathy.

The sequencing here drew on peripheral blood mononuclear cells (PBMCs), taken at new diagnosis, from a patient treated with antithyroid drugs. The receptors were sampled from a middle-aged woman with Graves disease. Both conserved end residues are part of each CDR3. The D gene is left open where the match is weak. Expanded clones are given a class, and other clones once, few, many or no size at all.

j_call d_call v_call clone_size cdr3_length cdr3_aa cdr3_nt
TRBJ2-1 TRBD2 TRBV20-1 few 17 CSARDAGTSGSSDEQFF TGCAGTGCTAGAGATGCCGGGACTAGCGGGAGTAGCGATGAGCAGTTCTTC
TRBJ2-5 TRBD1 TRBV19 few 15 CASSPGLTGKETQYF TGTGCTAGTAGTCCCGGATTGACAGGGAAAGAGACCCAGTACTTC
TRBJ2-7 TRBD2 TRBV28 many 16 CASSPPVAGRKYEQYF TGTGCCAGCAGTCCCCCAGTAGCGGGGCGTAAGTACGAGCAGTACTTC
TRBJ2-5 TRBD1 TRBV7-9 few 15 CASSLRTGYEETQYF TGTGCCAGCAGCTTAAGGACAGGGTATGAAGAGACCCAGTACTTC
TRBJ1-4 TRBD1 TRBV18 NA 15 CASSLEGGRHEKLFF TGTGCCAGCTCACTCGAAGGGGGCCGCCATGAAAAACTGTTTTTT
TRBJ2-6 NA TRBV7-2 NA 15 CASSLGISGANVLTF TGTGCCAGCAGCTTAGGAATCTCTGGGGCCAACGTCCTGACTTTC
TRBJ2-7 TRBD1 TRBV7-9 NA 16 CASSDTGTGNSYEQYF TGTGCCAGCAGCGACACCGGGACAGGGAACTCCTACGAGCAGTACTTC
TRBJ1-5 NA TRBV4-1 NA 15 CASSQVLDVSRPQHF TGCGCCAGCAGCCAAGTCCTGGATGTTAGTCGGCCCCAGCATTTT
TRBJ1-1 TRBD1 TRBV9 many 15 CASSVAAGGFAEAFF TGTGCCAGCAGCGTAGCGGCAGGGGGCTTCGCTGAAGCTTTCTTT
TRBJ2-1 NA TRBV10-2 NA 14 CASSGVAGGNEQFF TGCGCCAGCAGTGGGGTGGCGGGCGGGAATGAGCAGTTCTTC
TRBJ2-5 TRBD2 TRBV6-2/TRBV6-3 NA 16 CASSESAGGDLETQYF TGTGCCAGCAGTGAATCCGCCGGGGGGGATTTGGAGACCCAGTACTTC
TRBJ1-1 NA TRBV20-1 many 13 CSAIRTANTEAFF TGCAGTGCTATTCGAACCGCGAACACTGAAGCTTTCTTT
TRBJ2-3 NA TRBV6-1 many 16 CASSEISPGVGDTQYF TGTGCCAGCAGTGAAATTTCACCGGGAGTGGGGGATACGCAGTATTTT
TRBJ2-3 NA TRBV20-1 NA 14 CSASLGLSTDTQYF TGCAGTGCTAGCCTAGGGCTGTCCACAGATACGCAGTATTTT
TRBJ1-1 TRBD1 TRBV3-1 many 15 CASSPRTGTGTEAFF TGTGCCAGCAGCCCCCGGACAGGGACAGGCACTGAAGCTTTCTTT
TRBJ2-3 TRBD2 TRBV15 NA 16 CATSREGRTSADTQYF TGTGCCACCAGCAGAGAGGGGAGGACTAGCGCAGATACGCAGTATTTT
TRBJ1-2 TRBD1 TRBV6-1 few 14 CASSEGRDRAGYTF TGTGCCAGCAGTGAAGGCCGGGACAGGGCTGGCTACACCTTC
TRBJ2-7 NA TRBV30 few 12 CAWSFAGWEQYF TGTGCCTGGAGTTTTGCAGGTTGGGAGCAGTACTTC
TRBJ2-1 TRBD1 TRBV11-2 NA 14 CASTSGTGGNEQFF TGTGCCAGCACTTCCGGGACAGGGGGCAATGAGCAGTTCTTC
TRBJ1-6 NA TRBV6-5 many 15 CASSYSWGAGSPLHF TGTGCCAGCAGTTACTCTTGGGGCGCGGGGTCACCCCTCCACTTT
TRBJ1-2 NA TRBV3-1 many 14 CASSQDISNYGYTF TGTGCCAGCAGCCAGGACATCTCTAACTATGGCTACACCTTC
TRBJ1-6 NA TRBV11-2 many 11 CASSSNSPLHF TGTGCCAGCAGCTCCAATTCACCCCTCCACTTT
TRBJ2-3 NA TRBV20-1 many 10 CSATIDTQYF TGCAGTGCTACAATAGATACGCAGTATTTT
TRBJ2-7 NA TRBV28 many 11 CASQVSYEQYF TGTGCCAGCCAAGTAAGCTACGAGCAGTACTTC
TRBJ2-1 NA TRBV19 many 11 CASSVRHEQFF TGTGCCAGTAGTGTCCGACATGAGCAGTTCTTC
TRBJ2-1 TRBD2 TRBV28 many 14 CASSWGLAGNEQFF TGTGCCAGCAGTTGGGGCCTAGCGGGGAATGAGCAGTTCTTC
TRBJ2-7 NA TRBV11-2 NA 16 CASNPLGSLWSYEQYF TGTGCCAGCAACCCCCTTGGCAGCCTCTGGTCCTACGAGCAGTACTTC
TRBJ2-1 NA TRBV6-2/TRBV6-3 many 14 CASSMTGTPNEQFF TGTGCCAGCAGTATGACCGGGACTCCCAATGAGCAGTTCTTC
TRBJ1-1 NA TRBV6-2/TRBV6-3 NA 11 CASSQHLPAFF TGTGCCAGCAGTCAACACCTCCCAGCTTTCTTT
TRBJ2-1 TRBD2 TRBV2 many 14 CASSALAGDNEQFF TGTGCCAGCAGTGCACTAGCGGGAGACAATGAGCAGTTCTTC
TRBJ2-7 TRBD1 TRBV5-1 many 15 CASSSRQGASYEQYF TGCGCCAGCAGCTCCCGGCAGGGGGCAAGCTACGAGCAGTACTTC
TRBJ2-5 NA TRBV20-1 few 12 CSAIDQGETQYF TGCAGTGCTATCGACCAAGGGGAGACCCAGTACTTC
TRBJ2-1 NA TRBV15 NA 14 CATSSGSSYNEQFF TGTGCCACCAGCAGCGGGTCCTCCTACAATGAGCAGTTCTTC
TRBJ2-3 TRBD1 TRBV19 NA 15 CASSTTGGATDTQYF TGTGCCAGTAGTACAACAGGGGGTGCCACAGATACGCAGTATTTT
TRBJ1-2 NA TRBV6-2/TRBV6-3 many 13 CASSQFLNYGYTF TGTGCCAGCAGTCAATTTCTTAACTATGGCTACACCTTC
TRBJ1-3 NA TRBV12-3/TRBV12-4 many 15 CASSQGKSSGNTIYF TGTGCCAGCAGTCAAGGGAAATCCTCTGGAAACACCATATATTTT
TRBJ2-5 NA TRBV7-6 many 13 CASSRDSEETQYF TGTGCCAGCAGCCGGGACTCTGAAGAGACCCAGTACTTC
TRBJ2-2 TRBD2 TRBV28 few 18 CASSPRWYGRANTGELFF TGTGCCAGCAGCCCTCGATGGTACGGGAGGGCGAACACCGGGGAGCTGTTTTTT
TRBJ2-1 NA TRBV2 many 15 CASSPLALRDNEQFF TGTGCCAGCAGTCCTTTAGCCCTTCGGGACAATGAGCAGTTCTTC
TRBJ1-6 NA TRBV7-9 few 16 CASSLGAGDPASPLHF TGTGCCAGCAGCTTAGGAGCCGGGGACCCCGCTTCACCCCTCCACTTT
TRBJ2-1 TRBD2 TRBV6-2/TRBV6-3 many 16 CASTDGTSGSKSEQFF TGTGCCAGCACGGATGGGACTAGCGGTTCTAAAAGTGAGCAGTTCTTC
TRBJ2-2 NA TRBV10-3 many 15 CAISSENGLSGELFF TGTGCCATCAGTTCCGAGAATGGCCTCTCCGGGGAGCTGTTTTTT
TRBJ1-6 TRBD1 TRBV12-3/TRBV12-4 many 15 CASRKGRDSLSPLHF TGTGCCAGCAGGAAAGGCCGGGACAGCCTATCACCCCTCCACTTT
TRBJ2-7 NA TRBV7-7 NA 15 CASSPEKVRLDEQYF TGTGCTAGCAGCCCGGAAAAGGTGAGGCTGGACGAGCAGTACTTC
TRBJ2-1 NA TRBV6-1 NA 14 CASTHGQYYNEQFF TGTGCCAGCACCCACGGACAATACTACAATGAGCAGTTCTTC
TRBJ2-5 TRBD1 TRBV28 once 14 CASSGGTGYETQYF TGTGCCAGCAGTGGGGGGACAGGGTATGAGACCCAGTACTTC
TRBJ2-7 NA TRBV6-1 NA 13 CASSPLGAYEQYF TGTGCCAGCAGTCCCCTCGGCGCCTACGAGCAGTACTTC